The rows below give T cell receptor beta chains drawn from one sample of a study of cytomegalovirus exposure and HLA in healthy donors. TCRdb's table, derived via immunoSEQ multiplex PCR, lists solely in-frame clones and lacks some. The sample has under 200,000 clones, roughly 86% seen once. What was sequenced was PBMCs. Source of these receptors: a young woman in good health and CMV-seropositive. The CDR3 runs from the conserved cysteine through the conserved F or W. A D gene is named only where the DNA matches it firmly. A clone size is listed for some rows: how often the clone was seen (once, few, many), or a class if it is expanded.

j_call clone_size v_call d_call cdr3_nt cdr3_aa
TRBJ1-2 NA TRBV7-2 TRBD1 TGTGCCAGCGGACAGGGGTTTAATGGCTACACCTTC CASGQGFNGYTF
TRBJ1-4 NA TRBV7-2 NA TGTGCCAGCAGCCGTAATAGGGTTGGGGGGACTAATGAAAAACTGTTTTTT CASSRNRVGGTNEKLFF
TRBJ2-2 NA TRBV10-1 TRBD1 TGCGCCAGCAGCCGGACAGGGGACTTTCTCACCGGGGAGCTGTTTTTT CASSRTGDFLTGELFF
TRBJ2-7 NA TRBV7-9 TRBD1 TGTGCCAGCAGCAAGACAGGGGGGTACGAGCAGTACTTC CASSKTGGYEQYF
TRBJ1-1 NA TRBV15 NA TGTGCCACCAGCAGTGTTCAGGGGCCCACTGAAGCTTTCTTT CATSSVQGPTEAFF
TRBJ1-2 NA TRBV28 NA TGTGCCAGCAGTAGGGACAAATACTATGGCTACACCTTC CASSRDKYYGYTF
TRBJ2-1 NA TRBV18 NA TGTGCCAGCTCACCACCCAACACAGGGCCACTCTCCTACAATGAGCAGTTCTTC CASSPPNTGPLSYNEQFF
TRBJ2-7 NA TRBV2 NA TGTGCCAGCGGACAGAGCTCCTACGAGCAGTACTTC CASGQSSYEQYF
TRBJ1-2 NA TRBV18 NA TGTGCCAGCTCACCTACCGCAGGGGAGGGCTATGGCTACACCTTC CASSPTAGEGYGYTF
TRBJ2-1 NA TRBV7-9 TRBD1 TGTGCCAGCAGCACCAAGTGGGACAGGGAGTACAATGAGCAGTTCTTC CASSTKWDREYNEQFF
TRBJ2-1 NA TRBV10-2 TRBD2 TGCGCCAGCAGGGCGGGAGGGCCGATTGAGCAGTTCTTC CASRAGGPIEQFF
TRBJ1-1 NA TRBV7-6 NA TGTGCCAGCAGCTTAGTATCCAGGGGCGCGAACACTGAAGCTTTCTTT CASSLVSRGANTEAFF
TRBJ1-1 NA TRBV15 NA TGTGCCACCAGCAGGCGTACAGGGTGGAACACTGAAGCTTTCTTT CATSRRTGWNTEAFF
TRBJ2-1 NA TRBV10-3 TRBD1 TGTGCCATCAGTGATACACAGGGGGCTAGGTACAATGAGCAGTTCTTC CAISDTQGARYNEQFF
TRBJ2-3 NA TRBV4-2 NA TGTGCCAGCAGCCAAGGGGGGGGCGGCGATACGCAGTATTTT CASSQGGGGDTQYF
TRBJ1-5 once TRBV5-6 TRBD1 TGTGCCAGCAGCTTGCAGACAGGGATCAATCAGCCCCAGCATTTT CASSLQTGINQPQHF
TRBJ2-1 NA TRBV15 TRBD2 TGTGCCACCAGCAGAGTCCCCTGGACTAGCGGGAGTCTCGATGAGCAGTTCTTC CATSRVPWTSGSLDEQFF
TRBJ2-3 NA TRBV4-2 NA TGTGCCAGCAGCCAAAGAATAGCGAACGCAGATACGCAGTATTTT CASSQRIANADTQYF
TRBJ1-5 NA TRBV10-1 NA TGCGCCATCTTGGTGGCAGGGCCCCCTCGTCATAGCAATCAGCCCCAGCATTTT CAILVAGPPRHSNQPQHF
TRBJ2-3 NA TRBV7-2 NA TGTGCCAGCAGCTTGGGGCAGAGGGATACGCAGTATTTT CASSLGQRDTQYF
TRBJ2-7 NA TRBV10-3 NA TGTGCCATCAGTGAGTTGGTACTAAACGAGCAGTACTTC CAISELVLNEQYF
TRBJ1-2 NA TRBV12-5 NA TGTGCTAGTGGTTTGGTAATCGGTCCGGGTGGGGGCCGACCATATGGCTACACCTTC CASGLVIGPGGGRPYGYTF
TRBJ2-3 NA TRBV5-1 TRBD2 TGCGCCAGCAGCCCGCTTAGCGGGAGCGGTGCAGATACGCAGTATTTT CASSPLSGSGADTQYF
TRBJ2-1 NA TRBV7-2 TRBD2 TGTGCCAGCAGCTTAGCGCGGGAGCCCCGGGAGCAGTTCTTC CASSLAREPREQFF